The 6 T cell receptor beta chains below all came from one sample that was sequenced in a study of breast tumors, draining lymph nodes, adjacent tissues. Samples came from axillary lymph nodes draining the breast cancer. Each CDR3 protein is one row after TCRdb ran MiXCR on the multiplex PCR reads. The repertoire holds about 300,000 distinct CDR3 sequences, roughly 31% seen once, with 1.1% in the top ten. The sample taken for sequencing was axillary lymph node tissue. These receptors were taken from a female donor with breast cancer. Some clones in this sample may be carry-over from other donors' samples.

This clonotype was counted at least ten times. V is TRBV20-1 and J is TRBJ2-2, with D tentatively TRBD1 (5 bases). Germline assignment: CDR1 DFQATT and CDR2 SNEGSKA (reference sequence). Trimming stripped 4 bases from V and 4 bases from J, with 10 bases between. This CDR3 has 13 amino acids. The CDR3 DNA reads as TGCAGTGCTAAAGGGGCAGGCACCGGGGAGCTGTTTTTT. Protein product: CSAKGAGTGELFF.

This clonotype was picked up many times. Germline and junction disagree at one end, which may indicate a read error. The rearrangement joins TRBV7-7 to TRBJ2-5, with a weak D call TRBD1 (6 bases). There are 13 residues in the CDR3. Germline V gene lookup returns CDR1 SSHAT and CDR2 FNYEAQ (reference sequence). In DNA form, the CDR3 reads TGTGCTAGCAGCTTAAATCAGGGGGAGACCCAGTACTTC. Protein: CASSLNQGETQYF. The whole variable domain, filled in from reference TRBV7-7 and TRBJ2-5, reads GAGVSQSPRYKVTKRGQDVTLRCDPISSHATLYWYQQALGQGPEFLTYFNYEAQPDKSGLPSDRFSAERPEGSISTLTIQRTEQRDSAMYRCASSLNQGETQYFGPGTRLLVL.

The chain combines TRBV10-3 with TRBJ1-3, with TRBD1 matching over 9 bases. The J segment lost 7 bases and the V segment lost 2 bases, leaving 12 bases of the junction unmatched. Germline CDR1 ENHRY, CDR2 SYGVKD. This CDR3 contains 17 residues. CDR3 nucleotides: TGTGCCATCAGTGAGGCCAAAACAGGGGGCGTTGGGAACACCATATATTTT. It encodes CAISEAKTGGVGNTIYF.

CDR3 sequence reads: CASGTITGSGTGVETQYF. The CDR3 DNA sequence: TGTGCCAGCGGCACTATAACAGGGTCTGGGACAGGGGTAGAGACCCAGTACTTC. The genes are TRBV12-3 or TRBV12-4 and TRBJ2-5; 10 bases fit TRBD1. CDR3 length: 18 amino acids. Germline trimming cut 8 bases from V and 4 bases from J; bases unmatched to any gene: 19.

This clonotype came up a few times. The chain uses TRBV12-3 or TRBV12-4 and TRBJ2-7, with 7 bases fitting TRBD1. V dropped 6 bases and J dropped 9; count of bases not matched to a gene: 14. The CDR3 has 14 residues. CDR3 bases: TGTGCCAGCAGACGACAGGGAGAGGCGTCCGGGCAGTACTTC. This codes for CASRRQGEASGQYF.

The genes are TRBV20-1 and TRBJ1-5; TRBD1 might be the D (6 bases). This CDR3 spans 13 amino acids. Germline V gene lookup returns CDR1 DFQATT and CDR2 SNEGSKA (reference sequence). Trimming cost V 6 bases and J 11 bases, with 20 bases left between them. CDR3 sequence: CSAREGGQETQHF. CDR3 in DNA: TGCAGTGCACGGGAGGGGGGGCAAGAGACCCAGCATTTT.